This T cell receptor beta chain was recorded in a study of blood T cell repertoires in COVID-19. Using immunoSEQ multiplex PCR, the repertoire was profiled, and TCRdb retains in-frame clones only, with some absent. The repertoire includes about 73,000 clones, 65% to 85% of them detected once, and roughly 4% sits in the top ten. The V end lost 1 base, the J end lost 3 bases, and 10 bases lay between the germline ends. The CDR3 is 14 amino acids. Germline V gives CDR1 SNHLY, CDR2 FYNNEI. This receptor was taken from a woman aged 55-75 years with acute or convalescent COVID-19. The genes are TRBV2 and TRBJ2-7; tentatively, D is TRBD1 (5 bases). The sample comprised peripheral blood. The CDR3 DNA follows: TGTGCCAGCAGTGAAGGGGGCTCCATCTACGAGCAGTACTTC. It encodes CASSEGGSIYEQYF.